Below are 32 T cell receptor beta chains sequenced from a single sample in a study of blood T cell repertoires in COVID-19. Clones were sequenced by immunoSEQ multiplex PCR, and TCRdb holds only the in-frame ones, with some missing. This repertoire shows 300,000 to 400,000 clones, about 88% found once; its top ten account for 2.5% to 3.5%. The sample taken for sequencing was peripheral blood. The receptors here all came from a human donor in a cohort sampled during active COVID-19.

The chain joins TRBV19 to TRBJ1-4; TRBD1 agrees at 7 bases. CDR1 and CDR2 (germline): LNHDA, SQIVND (reference sequence). There are 14 residues in the CDR3. V dropped 3 bases and J dropped 3; count of bases not matched to a gene: 1. The CDR3 DNA sequence: TGTGCCAGTAGTATGACAGGGCCTAATGAAAAACTGTTTTTT. Residues: CASSMTGPNEKLFF. Full variable domain (rest looked up from reference TRBV19 and TRBJ1-4): DGGITQSPKYLFRKEGQNVTLSCEQNLNHDAMYWYRQDPGQGLRLIYYSQIVNDFQKGDIAEGYSVSREKKESFPLTVTSAQKNPTAFYLCASSMTGPNEKLFFGSGTQLSVL.

This chain uses TRBV10-3 with TRBJ2-7, with 12 bases identical to TRBD1. Germline values: CDR1 ENHRY, CDR2 SYGVKD. J lost 6 bases, V lost 2 bases, and 8 bases had no gene match. The CDR3 is made up of 16 amino acids. CDR3 protein: CAISEVGQGAPGEQYF. The CDR3 nucleotides are TGTGCCATCAGTGAGGTGGGACAGGGGGCGCCGGGCGAGCAGTACTTC.

This clone was observed a single time. The chain is built from TRBV6-2 or TRBV6-3 and TRBJ1-2; no firm D call. Trimming left V 6 bases short and J 5 bases short, with 19 bases between. CDR1 MNHEY and CDR2 SVGEGT come from the germline V gene. The CDR3 is 15 residues long. Here the CDR3 DNA reads TGTGCCAGCAGCCCACCCTCGCCGTGGCTGTATGGCTACACCTTC. It translates to CASSPPSPWLYGYTF.

This clone was counted once. V gene TRBV29-1 combines with J gene TRBJ1-3; perhaps TRBD1 as D (5 bases). This CDR3 has 16 amino acids. The V end lost 1 base, the J end lost 2 bases, and 15 bases lay between the germline ends. Germline CDR1 SQVTM, CDR2 ANQGSEA. In nucleotides, the CDR3 is TGCAGCGTTGAAGGGGGGTCAGGGACTGCTGGAAACACCATATATTTT. Translated: CSVEGGSGTAGNTIYF.

About this clone itself: At one of its ends the junction is not consistent with the germline gene, which may arise from a read error. The rearrangement uses TRBV14 and TRBJ2-3, with D possibly matching TRBD1 (6 bases). This CDR3 spans 13 amino acids. The germline V gene encodes CDR1 SGHDN and CDR2 FVKESK. The CDR3 region is CASSQVSGAFGDF. In DNA form, the CDR3 reads TGTGCCAGCAGCCAAGTATCAGGGGCGTTCGGGGATTTT.

The J gene is TRBJ2-7, the V gene TRBV15, with D maybe TRBD1 (5 bases). Per the germline V gene, CDR1 is LNHNV and CDR2 is YYDKDF (reference sequence). Trimming stripped 2 bases from V and 3 bases from J, with 5 bases between. This CDR3 is 12 amino acids long. CDR3 in amino acids: CATSRQGYEQYF. CDR3 DNA sequence: TGTGCCACCAGCAGACAGGGCTACGAGCAGTACTTC. The complete variable domain, with remaining parts taken from reference TRBV15 and TRBJ2-7, reads DAMVIQNPRYQVTQFGKPVTLSCSQTLNHNVMYWYQQKSSQAPKLLFHYYDKDFNNEADTPDNFQSRRPNTSFCFLDIRSPGLGDTAMYLCATSRQGYEQYFGPGTRLTVT.

The chain couples TRBV24-1 to TRBJ1-2; maybe TRBD1 (5 bases). The V gene lost 5 bases and the J gene lost 3 bases, with 6 bases spanning the gap. Germline CDR1 reads KGHDR; CDR2 reads SFDVKD. The CDR3 contains 12 residues. CDR3 loop: CATSGGDYGYTF. DNA of the CDR3: TGTGCCACCAGTGGGGGCGACTATGGCTACACCTTC.

The chain recombines TRBV4-2 with TRBJ1-4, with D possibly matching TRBD1 (5 bases). Germline loops: CDR1 LGHNA, CDR2 YNFKEQ. V was pared by 1 base and J by 5 bases, with 8 bases between. CDR3 length: 14 amino acids. The CDR3 nucleotides read TGTGCCAGCAGCCAAGGGGCAGGGAATGAAAAACTGTTTTTT. Translation gives CASSQGAGNEKLFF.

CDR3 in amino acids: CASSPTRLAHEQFF. The CDR3 coding sequence is TGTGCCAGCAGCCCGACTAGACTAGCGCATGAGCAGTTCTTC. The chain couples TRBV7-2 to TRBJ2-1; 8 nucleotides line up with TRBD2. The CDR3 sequence is 14 residues long. The junction had 8 bases not matched to a gene; V was cut back by 5 bases and J by 8 bases. Germline loops: CDR1 SGHTA, CDR2 FQGNSA.

The gene calls are TRBV3-1 (or the pseudogene TRBV3-2) and TRBJ2-5; perhaps TRBD2 as D (7 bases). The V end lost 1 base, the J end lost 10 bases, and 19 bases lay between the germline ends. The germline gives CDR1 LGHDT, CDR2 YNNKEL (reference sequence). The CDR3 is 15 amino acids. The CDR3 coding sequence is TGTGCCAGCAGCCAAGTTTTTAGGGGGGGCGGGGACCAGTACTTC. It translates to CASSQVFRGGGDQYF.

The rearrangement links TRBV10-3 to TRBJ2-3; 7 bases map to TRBD2. The CDR3 spans 14 residues. The germline V gene has CDR1 ENHRY and CDR2 SYGVKD. V lost 10 bases and J lost 0; bases outside the gene matches: 7. CDR3 nucleotides: TGTGCCACCCGAGTGGGAGGGAGCACAGATACGCAGTATTTT. It yields the protein CATRVGGSTDTQYF.

The gene calls are TRBV5-4 and TRBJ2-2; TRBD1 is a possible D gene (6 bases). The CDR3 has 15 residues. The V gene lost 5 bases and the J gene lost 6 bases, with 17 bases spanning the gap. Germline V lookup: CDR1 SGHNT, CDR2 YYREEE (reference sequence). The chain's CDR3 is CASRRGGPSAGELFF. CDR3 DNA sequence: TGTGCCAGCAGGAGAGGGGGTCCGTCTGCCGGGGAGCTGTTTTTT.

The chain employs TRBV3-1 (or the pseudogene TRBV3-2) and TRBJ2-5; 9 nucleotides agree with TRBD2. The CDR3 covers 16 residues. Unmatched junction bases numbered 6, after V lost 0 bases and J lost 4 bases. Germline CDR1 is LGHDT and CDR2 is YNNKEL (reference sequence). CDR3 residues: CASSQDVTSGLETQYF. The CDR3 DNA sequence: TGTGCCAGCAGCCAAGATGTCACTAGCGGGTTAGAGACCCAGTACTTC.

The chain uses TRBV7-3 and TRBJ2-5; TRBD1 might be the D (6 bases). Germline CDR1 and CDR2: SGHTA and FQGTGA. V lost 1 base and J 0 bases, leaving 9 bases between the germline ends. The CDR3 extends over 15 amino acids. In nucleotides, the CDR3 is TGTGCCAGCAGCTTAATAAGGGGGAACCAAGAGACCCAGTACTTC. Its translation: CASSLIRGNQETQYF.

This chain connects TRBV30 to TRBJ1-1; D not resolved. The germline V gene encodes CDR1 GTSNPN and CDR2 SVGIG (reference sequence). V dropped 5 bases and J dropped 4 bases, with 11 bases sitting between them. This CDR3 comprises 12 residues. The CDR3 is CAWGRVGTEAFF. CDR3 DNA: TGTGCCTGGGGGCGGGTTGGCACTGAAGCTTTCTTT.

The chain recombines TRBV6-5 with TRBJ2-7, with 8 nucleotides matching TRBD2. This CDR3 region has 15 residues. CDR1 is MNHEY, CDR2 SVGAGI, per germline. Trimming cost V 5 bases and J 5 bases; bases outside gene matches: 11. The CDR3 loop is CASSPGGAGVNEQYF. CDR3 sequence (DNA): TGTGCCAGCAGTCCGGGTGGAGCGGGAGTCAACGAGCAGTACTTC.

V is TRBV23-1 and J is TRBJ1-2; the D gene is possibly TRBD1 (5 bases). TRBV23-1 counts as an open reading frame of uncertain function. The CDR3 has 15 amino acids. Trimming took 0 bases from V and 6 from J, leaving 14 bases between them. CDR3 coding DNA: TGCGCCAGCAGTCAATCTGCCGACAGAGAAAATGGCTACACCTTC. This gives the protein CASSQSADRENGYTF.

The chain is built from TRBV24-1 and TRBJ1-1; a weak D match, TRBD1 (6 bases). CDR1 is KGHDR and CDR2 is SFDVKD in the germline V gene. Trimming took off 4 bases at V and 1 base at J, with 18 bases between the two ends. The CDR3 covers 17 residues. DNA of the CDR3: TGTGCCACCAGTGACCCAAGGATGCCAGGGGAGAACACTGAAGCTTTCTTT. It codes for CATSDPRMPGENTEAFF.

The chain carries TRBV14 and TRBJ2-2; tentatively, D is TRBD1 (5 bases). The germline V gene has CDR1 SGHDN and CDR2 FVKESK. The CDR3 runs to 14 residues. Between the trimmed V and J ends, which lost 8 bases and 5 bases, there was a span of 15 bases. The CDR3 reads CASGSGQLTGELFF. The CDR3 nucleotides read TGTGCCAGCGGGTCAGGACAACTAACCGGGGAGCTGTTTTTT. Complete variable domain (other parts from reference TRBV14 and TRBJ2-2): EAGVTQFPSHSVIEKGQTVTLRCDPISGHDNLYWYRRVMGKEIKFLLHFVKESKQDESGMPNNRFLAERTGGTYSTLKVQPAELEDSGVYFCASGSGQLTGELFFGEGSRLTVL.

The V call is TRBV5-1, the J call TRBJ2-7; 13 bases align to TRBD2. Germline V gives CDR1 SGHRS, CDR2 YFSETQ. With 0 bases clipped from V and 5 bases from J, the junction kept 8 bases outside the gene matches. CDR3 length: 17 amino acids. CDR3 sequence reads: CASSLVGSGTSGNEQYF. In nucleotides, the CDR3 is TGCGCCAGCAGCTTGGTGGGCTCCGGGACTAGCGGGAACGAGCAGTACTTC. Using reference TRBV5-1 and TRBJ2-7 for the parts outside the CDR3, the full variable domain is KAGVTQTPRYLIKTRGQQVTLSCSPISGHRSVSWYQQTPGQGLQFLFEYFSETQRNKGNFPGRFSGRQFSNSRSEMNVSTLELGDSALYLCASSLVGSGTSGNEQYFGPGTRLTVT.

This clone was picked up one time. The chain has TRBV18 and TRBJ2-3; TRBD1 aligns across 7 bases. This CDR3 contains 12 residues. Germline assignment: CDR1 KGHSH and CDR2 LQKENI. After removal of 4 bases from V and 13 bases from J, the junction contained 8 bases not matched to a gene. This CDR3 reads CASSLPGQSEYF. As DNA, the CDR3 is TGTGCCAGCTCACTACCGGGACAGAGTGAGTATTTT.

V gene TRBV2 combines with J gene TRBJ2-7; 10 bases align to TRBD2. This CDR3 comprises 14 residues. Germline CDR1 is SNHLY and CDR2 is FYNNEI. V shed 6 bases and J 4 bases; nucleotides not matched to a gene: 6. Here the CDR3 DNA reads TGTGCCAGCAGAAGAGCGGGGGGGACGTACGAGCAGTACTTC. Its translation is CASRRAGGTYEQYF.

The rearrangement joins TRBV12-2 to TRBJ2-3; no check of the table's D call, TRBD2, against the DNA was made. TRBV12-2 corresponds to a pseudogene. This CDR3 is 16 amino acids long. CDR3 nucleotide sequence: TGTGCAAGTCGCTCCTATAGCGGGAGGAACACAGATACGCAGTATTTT. Protein product: CASRSYSGRNTDTQYF.

The chain links TRBV19 to TRBJ2-6; weak D call: TRBD1 (5 bases). CDR3 length: 14 amino acids. Trimming shortened V by 9 bases and J by 0 bases, and 9 bases separated the two germline ends. Germline values: CDR1 LNHDA, CDR2 SQIVND (reference sequence). The CDR3 DNA is TGTGCCAGCAGGGCGTTCTCTGGGGCCAACGTCCTGACTTTC. Translation gives CASRAFSGANVLTF.

The chain employs TRBV5-1 and TRBJ2-7; D possibly corresponds to TRBD2 (6 bases). This CDR3 is 17 amino acids long. V lost 0 bases and J 5 bases, leaving 21 bases between the germline ends. Germline CDR1 SGHRS, CDR2 YFSETQ. CDR3 region: CASSLEPTGIGEDEQYF. The CDR3 DNA follows: TGCGCCAGCAGCTTGGAGCCAACCGGGATAGGGGAGGACGAGCAGTACTTC.

The chain couples TRBV9 to TRBJ2-5; D ambiguous. Germline CDR1 is SGDLS and CDR2 is YYNGEE. V was trimmed by 1 base and J by 5 bases, leaving 9 bases between them. The CDR3 contains 13 residues. CDR3: CASSVYERETQYF. The CDR3 DNA sequence: TGTGCCAGCAGCGTATATGAGAGGGAGACCCAGTACTTC.

This clone was detected only once. The chain links TRBV5-4 to TRBJ2-1, with TRBD2 matching over 12 bases. With 4 bases clipped from V and 8 bases from J, the junction kept 13 bases outside the gene matches. CDR1 SGHNT and CDR2 YYREEE come from the germline V gene (reference sequence). CDR3 size: 17 residues. In DNA form, the CDR3 reads TGTGCCAGCAGCCCAATACGTCTAGCGGGAGGGAGGGATGAGCAGTTCTTC. Translation gives CASSPIRLAGGRDEQFF.

With respect to this clone: Other nucleotide sequences in the sample specify the same CDR3. The chain links TRBV5-8 to TRBJ1-3; D gene ambiguous. Trimming took 0 bases from V and 0 from J, leaving 4 bases between them. The CDR3 is made up of 14 amino acids. Germline CDR1 is SGHTS and CDR2 is YDEGEE. The CDR3 region is CASSLEYSGNTIYF. The CDR3 nucleotides are TGTGCCAGCAGCTTGGAATACTCTGGAAACACCATATATTTT.

This clone was observed a handful of times. This CDR3 is also generated by other DNA sequences in the sample. This chain uses TRBV3-1 (or the pseudogene TRBV3-2) with TRBJ2-2; the D is unclear. The germline gives CDR1 LGHDT, CDR2 YNNKEL (reference sequence). The CDR3 spans 14 residues. Deletions cut 1 base from V and 0 bases from J, with 3 bases between. CDR3 nucleotide sequence: TGTGCCAGCAGCCAAGGGCCGAACACCGGGGAGCTGTTTTTT. It specifies CASSQGPNTGELFF.

This chain connects TRBV19 to TRBJ1-2; D not resolved. The germline CDR1 and CDR2 sequences are LNHDA and SQIVND (reference sequence). The V end was cut by 1 base, the J end by 8 bases, with 8 bases between. This CDR3 comprises 12 residues. This CDR3 reads CASSIVGGGYTF. CDR3 DNA sequence: TGTGCCAGTAGTATAGTCGGCGGAGGCTACACCTTC. Full variable domain (outside the CDR3, taken from reference TRBV19 and TRBJ1-2): DGGITQSPKYLFRKEGQNVTLSCEQNLNHDAMYWYRQDPGQGLRLIYYSQIVNDFQKGDIAEGYSVSREKKESFPLTVTSAQKNPTAFYLCASSIVGGGYTFGSGTRLTVV.

The chain links TRBV7-8 to TRBJ2-2, with 7 bases aligning to TRBD2. With V trimmed by 2 bases and J by 2 bases, 5 bases remained unmatched. CDR1 and CDR2 (germline): SGHVS, FQNEAQ. This CDR3 is 16 amino acids long. The CDR3 nucleotides read TGTGCCAGCAGCTTAAGAAGCGGGGACAACACCGGGGAGCTGTTTTTT. It encodes CASSLRSGDNTGELFF.

The chain combines TRBV7-8 with TRBJ1-2; a weak D match, TRBD1 (5 bases). The germline V gene has CDR1 SGHVS and CDR2 FQNEAQ. V gave up 0 bases and J gave up 4 bases, with 9 bases separating them. The CDR3 totals 14 residues. The CDR3 region is CASSLAAGPYGYTF. CDR3 nucleotide sequence: TGTGCCAGCAGCTTAGCGGCAGGGCCCTATGGCTACACCTTC.